These T cell receptor beta chains were read from a single sample in a study of somatic mutations in cytotoxic T cells in rheumatoid arthritis. Generated by immunoSEQ multiplex PCR, the TCRdb table keeps only in-frame clones and is missing some. This sample yields approximately 23,000 clones, of which about 77% are seen a single time; roughly 12% belongs to the top ten. The sequenced material came from CD8+ T cells sorted from blood. The receptors shown here come from an adult with rheumatoid arthritis. CDR3s include the opening cysteine and the closing phenylalanine or tryptophan. Clone size is not always given. Where it is, it says once, few, many or a class for expanded clones.

V gene: TRBV4-2
clone size: -
CDR3 protein: CASSHLGDYGYTF

V gene: TRBV7-2
clone size: -
CDR3 protein: CASSFARRYQETQYF

V gene: TRBV30
clone size: once
CDR3 protein: CAWSVGTGRLQHF

V gene: TRBV7-6
clone size: few
CDR3 protein: CASSDGTEFEQFF

V gene: TRBV5-6
clone size: -
CDR3 protein: CASSLEIWTGGTQYF

V gene: TRBV6-5
clone size: -
CDR3 protein: CASSYSAGALDIQYF

V gene: TRBV2
clone size: -
CDR3 protein: CASRVRQKTNEKLFF

V gene: TRBV2
clone size: -
CDR3 protein: CASSVEGKETQYF

V gene: TRBV5-5
clone size: once
CDR3 protein: CASSLETSGGQYNEQFF

V gene: TRBV7-8
clone size: -
CDR3 protein: CASSTPSGGPGDTQYF

V gene: TRBV6-1
clone size: -
CDR3 protein: CASETRVGSYEQYF

V gene: TRBV9
clone size: -
CDR3 protein: CASSVVSSGVDTQYF

V gene: TRBV7-9
clone size: once
CDR3 protein: CASSLGPGGVNYNEQFF

V gene: TRBV5-1
clone size: -
CDR3 protein: CASSPGLAGIHNEQFF

V gene: TRBV9
clone size: -
CDR3 protein: CASSPRGGPQGEQFF

V gene: TRBV15
clone size: few
CDR3 protein: CATSSSNAGAKNIQYF

V gene: TRBV4-3
clone size: -
CDR3 protein: CASSQDPGAYEQYF

V gene: TRBV2
clone size: -
CDR3 protein: CASSEGGGSSYEQYF

V gene: TRBV5-5
clone size: -
CDR3 protein: CASSLWGQGADTQYF

V gene: TRBV5-4
clone size: -
CDR3 protein: CASKVASGDDEQFF

V gene: TRBV7-6
clone size: once
CDR3 protein: CASSLEVMADPGGYTF

V gene: TRBV14
clone size: few
CDR3 protein: CASSPWGDTEAFF

V gene: TRBV7-9
clone size: -
CDR3 protein: CATQPPGGFTDTQYF

V gene: TRBV2
clone size: few
CDR3 protein: CASSGQSLSYEQYF

V gene: TRBV7-2
clone size: -
CDR3 protein: CASSARDRVSFNEQFF

V gene: TRBV5-4
clone size: -
CDR3 protein: CASSRAAGNTGELFF

V gene: TRBV27
clone size: -
CDR3 protein: CASRTDYTDTQYF

V gene: TRBV7-9
clone size: -
CDR3 protein: CASSLVSQADGYTF

V gene: TRBV9
clone size: few
CDR3 protein: CASSRGSGGVLEQYF

V gene: TRBV7-2
clone size: -
CDR3 protein: CASSFGYTGELFF

V gene: TRBV6-6
clone size: medium-sized
CDR3 protein: CASSYSGTGWHTF

V gene: TRBV9
clone size: -
CDR3 protein: CASSATGSIQPQHF

V gene: TRBV25-1
clone size: -
CDR3 protein: CASSPSLGFRNNEQFF

V gene: TRBV6-5
clone size: -
CDR3 protein: CASSYSGYSNQPQHF

V gene: TRBV10-3
clone size: few
CDR3 protein: CATETGTKTDTQYF

V gene: TRBV14
clone size: -
CDR3 protein: CASSQGLGHLGETQYF

V gene: TRBV4-1
clone size: few
CDR3 protein: CASSQEWQRRNQPQHF

V gene: TRBV5-1
clone size: -
CDR3 protein: CASSYGLAGGRSSYEQYF

V gene: TRBV4-1
clone size: -
CDR3 protein: CASSQDPDRGETQYF

V gene: TRBV2
clone size: -
CDR3 protein: CASRAQGWVGNTIYF

V gene: TRBV6-5
clone size: -
CDR3 protein: CASSYGAGSSYEQYF

V gene: TRBV7-8
clone size: once
CDR3 protein: CASSERTGNEQYF

V gene: TRBV6-5
clone size: -
CDR3 protein: CASSYYATGGRTQYF

V gene: TRBV4-1
clone size: few
CDR3 protein: CASSQDRGSGNTIYF

V gene: TRBV2
clone size: medium-sized
CDR3 protein: CASNLRGGTEAFF

V gene: TRBV5-4
clone size: once
CDR3 protein: CASSSPGSPIF

V gene: TRBV5-8
clone size: -
CDR3 protein: CASSLIRTVRGTGELFF

V gene: TRBV4-3
clone size: few
CDR3 protein: CASSQDRNSPLHF

V gene: TRBV2
clone size: -
CDR3 protein: CASITTGGLHGAFF

V gene: TRBV27
clone size: -
CDR3 protein: CASTSTGFGSYNEQFF

V gene: TRBV2
clone size: -
CDR3 protein: CASSEGYGYEQYF

V gene: TRBV11-1
clone size: -
CDR3 protein: CASSTDGGRETQYF

V gene: TRBV7-9
clone size: -
CDR3 protein: CASSFGGHEQFF

V gene: TRBV12-5
clone size: -
CDR3 protein: CASGLVPGPSSGYTF

V gene: TRBV25-1
clone size: -
CDR3 protein: CASQGVGSNQPQHF

V gene: TRBV4-2
clone size: -
CDR3 protein: CASSQDPSPVAGEKLFF

V gene: TRBV10-3
clone size: -
CDR3 protein: CAISESSGGPPNF

V gene: TRBV28
clone size: -
CDR3 protein: CASSLRDRSYEQYF

V gene: TRBV11-2
clone size: few
CDR3 protein: CASVLAYTGELFF

V gene: TRBV9
clone size: once
CDR3 protein: CASSAGTGGFNEQFF